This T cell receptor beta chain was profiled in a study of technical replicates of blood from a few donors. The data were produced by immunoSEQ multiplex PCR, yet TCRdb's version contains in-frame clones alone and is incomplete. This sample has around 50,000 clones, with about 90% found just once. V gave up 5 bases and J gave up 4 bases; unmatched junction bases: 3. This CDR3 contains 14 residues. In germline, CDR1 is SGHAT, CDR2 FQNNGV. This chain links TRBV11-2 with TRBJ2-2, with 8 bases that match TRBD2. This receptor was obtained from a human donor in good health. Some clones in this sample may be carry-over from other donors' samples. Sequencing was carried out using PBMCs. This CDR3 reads CASSRLAGTGELFF. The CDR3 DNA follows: TGTGCCAGCAGCCGCCTAGCGGGCACCGGGGAGCTGTTTTTT.